One and the same sample provided the 8 T cell receptor beta chains below, sequenced in a study of CD8+CD57+ T cells in acquired aplastic anemia. Individuals selected for sequencing had exhibited CD8+CD57+ cell expansion on flow cytometry. It was genomic DNA that served as the template for profiling TCR beta VDJ and CDR3. Each CDR3 protein is one row after TCRdb ran MiXCR on the reads. The data hold fewer than 80,000 distinct CDR3 sequences, with about 70% observed a single time. Sequenced: sorted CD4+, CD8+, or CD8+CD57+ T cells (not recorded which) from PBMCs. The receptor set was obtained from a human donor with aplastic anemia.

This clonotype was seen a handful of times. This rearrangement joins TRBV20-1 to TRBJ2-5; D is ambiguous. V was cut by 0 bases and J by 6 bases, with 11 bases left in between. The CDR3 is 13 residues long. From germline, CDR1 is DFQATT and CDR2 SNEGSKA (reference sequence). The CDR3 nucleotides are TGCAGTGCTAGAGATTCCAGCAAACAGACCCAGTACTTC. Its translation: CSARDSSKQTQYF.

This rearrangement joins TRBV9 to TRBJ2-7, with 9 positions matching TRBD2. Germline-derived CDR1 and CDR2 are SGDLS and YYNGEE. There are 15 residues in the CDR3. J gave up 5 bases and V 4 bases, and 10 bases lay outside the gene matches. The CDR3 spells CASSPRSSGSHEQYF. The CDR3, as DNA: TGTGCCAGCAGCCCCCGGAGTAGCGGGAGCCACGAGCAGTACTTC.

J is TRBJ1-3 and V is TRBV10-3; D ambiguous. Trimming took 4 bases from V and 0 from J, leaving 7 bases between them. Germline V gene data show CDR1 as ENHRY and CDR2 as SYGVKD. The CDR3 is made up of 14 amino acids. The CDR3 DNA sequence: TGTGCCATCAGTGGGCCAGCCTCTGGAAACACCATATATTTT. This encodes CAISGPASGNTIYF.

This clonotype was seen many times. The chain combines TRBV7-9 with TRBJ1-2; TRBD1 might be the D (5 bases). Germline V gives CDR1 SEHNR, CDR2 FQNEAQ (reference sequence). V was trimmed by 4 bases and J by 4 bases, leaving 16 bases between them. This CDR3 contains 15 residues. The chain's CDR3 is CASSSTGEGPYGYTF. The CDR3 DNA reads TGTGCCAGCAGCTCTACAGGAGAAGGACCCTATGGCTACACCTTC.

In its sample, this clonotype was seen a few times. This rearrangement joins TRBV19 to TRBJ2-1, with 12 bases lining up with TRBD2. Germline V gene data show CDR1 as LNHDA and CDR2 as SQIVND (reference sequence). The CDR3 is made up of 14 amino acids. V trimming: 10 bases; J trimming: 8 bases; junction bases outside the gene matches: 9. DNA for the CDR3: TGTGCCACCCAAAGGACTAGCGGGATGGATGAGCAGTTCTTC. This sequence encodes CATQRTSGMDEQFF. Complete variable domain (other parts from reference TRBV19 and TRBJ2-1): DGGITQSPKYLFRKEGQNVTLSCEQNLNHDAMYWYRQDPGQGLRLIYYSQIVNDFQKGDIAEGYSVSREKKESFPLTVTSAQKNPTAFYLCATQRTSGMDEQFFGPGTRLTVL.

This clonotype was seen more than once but under ten times. V is TRBV7-2 and J is TRBJ2-3, with D perhaps TRBD2 (5 bases). The germline V gene encodes CDR1 SGHTA and CDR2 FQGNSA. With 2 bases removed from V and 4 bases from J, the gap between germline ends came to 10 bases. This CDR3 has 14 residues. This chain's CDR3 is CASSLRREPDTQYF. DNA for the CDR3: TGTGCCAGCAGCTTACGCCGGGAACCAGATACGCAGTATTTT.

V usage is TRBV2 and J usage is TRBJ2-1; D uncertain. The CDR3 is 12 residues long. Germline CDR1 reads SNHLY; CDR2 reads FYNNEI. Trimming cost V 3 bases and J 10 bases, with 10 bases left between them. This CDR3 reads CASSEWQIEQFF. In nucleotides, the CDR3 is TGTGCCAGCAGTGAGTGGCAGATAGAGCAGTTCTTC.

The CDR3 coding sequence is TGTGCCACCAGCAGAGATCGGGGGCAAAACACTGAAGCTTTCTTT. This sequence encodes CATSRDRGQNTEAFF. The V call is TRBV15, the J call TRBJ1-1; a possible D gene is TRBD1 (6 bases). Germline V lookup: CDR1 LNHNV, CDR2 YYDKDF (reference sequence). V was clipped by 0 bases and J by 2 bases, with 10 bases between them. The CDR3 runs 15 residues.